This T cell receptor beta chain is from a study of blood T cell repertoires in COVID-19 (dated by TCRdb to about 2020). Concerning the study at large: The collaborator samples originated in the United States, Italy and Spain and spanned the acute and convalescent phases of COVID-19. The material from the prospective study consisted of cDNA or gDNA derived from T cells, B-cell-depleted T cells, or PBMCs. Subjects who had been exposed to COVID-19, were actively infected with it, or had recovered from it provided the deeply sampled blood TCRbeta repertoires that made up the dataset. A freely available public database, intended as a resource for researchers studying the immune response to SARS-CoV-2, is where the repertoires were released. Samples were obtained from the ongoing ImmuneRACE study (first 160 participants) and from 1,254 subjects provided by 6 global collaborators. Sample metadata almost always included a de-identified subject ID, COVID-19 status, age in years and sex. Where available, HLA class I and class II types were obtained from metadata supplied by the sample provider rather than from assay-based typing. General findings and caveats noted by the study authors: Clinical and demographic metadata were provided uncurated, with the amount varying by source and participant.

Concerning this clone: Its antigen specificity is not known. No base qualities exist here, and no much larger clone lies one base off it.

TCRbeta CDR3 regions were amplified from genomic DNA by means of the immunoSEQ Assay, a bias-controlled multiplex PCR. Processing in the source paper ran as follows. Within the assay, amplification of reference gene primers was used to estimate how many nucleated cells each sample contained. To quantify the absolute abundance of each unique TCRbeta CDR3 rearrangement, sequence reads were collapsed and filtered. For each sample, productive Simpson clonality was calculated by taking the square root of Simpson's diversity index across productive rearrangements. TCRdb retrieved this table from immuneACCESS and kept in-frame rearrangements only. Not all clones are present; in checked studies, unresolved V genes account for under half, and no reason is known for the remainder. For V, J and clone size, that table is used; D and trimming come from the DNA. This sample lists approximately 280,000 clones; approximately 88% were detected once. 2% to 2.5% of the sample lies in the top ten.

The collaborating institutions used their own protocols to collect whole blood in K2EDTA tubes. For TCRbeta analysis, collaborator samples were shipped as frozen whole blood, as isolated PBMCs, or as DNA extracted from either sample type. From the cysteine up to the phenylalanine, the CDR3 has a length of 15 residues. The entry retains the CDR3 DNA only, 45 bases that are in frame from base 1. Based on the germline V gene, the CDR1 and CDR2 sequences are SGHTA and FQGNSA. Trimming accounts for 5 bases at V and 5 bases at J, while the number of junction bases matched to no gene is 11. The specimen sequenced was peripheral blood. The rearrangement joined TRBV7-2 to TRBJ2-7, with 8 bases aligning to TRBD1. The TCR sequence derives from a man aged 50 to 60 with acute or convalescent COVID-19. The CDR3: CASSPRTGTIHEQYF. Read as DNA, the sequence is TGTGCCAGCAGCCCCCGGACAGGGACGATCCACGAGCAGTACTTC.